This T cell receptor (beta chain) was recovered during a study of T cell changes during pregnancy in multiple sclerosis. The CDR3 is 20 amino acids. Trimming took off 0 bases at V and 3 bases at J, with 25 bases between the two ends. Germline V lookup: CDR1 MNHEY, CDR2 SMNVEV (reference sequence). Clones were sequenced by immunoSEQ multiplex PCR, and TCRdb holds only the in-frame ones, with some missing. The data show roughly 80,000 clones, under 95% seen once. The chain has TRBV27 and TRBJ2-3, with D possibly matching TRBD2 (6 bases). This receptor was identified in a female donor with multiple sclerosis, enrolled in a pregnancy study. Material: peripheral blood, obtained before pregnancy. The CDR3 DNA sequence: TGTGCCAGCAGTTTATCCGGGGACCACCTGGGGGGAGGAGTTACAGATACGCAGTATTTT. Residues: CASSLSGDHLGGGVTDTQYF.